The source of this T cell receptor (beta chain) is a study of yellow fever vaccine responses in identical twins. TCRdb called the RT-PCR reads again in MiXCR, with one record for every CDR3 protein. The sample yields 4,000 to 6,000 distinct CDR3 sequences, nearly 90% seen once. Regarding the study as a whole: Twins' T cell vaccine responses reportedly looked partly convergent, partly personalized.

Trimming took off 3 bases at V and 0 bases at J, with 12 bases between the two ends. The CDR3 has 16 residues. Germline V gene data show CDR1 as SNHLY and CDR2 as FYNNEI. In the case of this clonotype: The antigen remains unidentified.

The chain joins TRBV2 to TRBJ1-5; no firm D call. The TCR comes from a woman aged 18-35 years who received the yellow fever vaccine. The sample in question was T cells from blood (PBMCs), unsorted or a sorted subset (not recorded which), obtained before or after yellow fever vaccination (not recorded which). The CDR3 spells CASSEQFPDSNQPQHF. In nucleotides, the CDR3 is TGTGCCAGCAGTGAGCAGTTCCCTGATAGCAATCAGCCCCAGCATTTT.